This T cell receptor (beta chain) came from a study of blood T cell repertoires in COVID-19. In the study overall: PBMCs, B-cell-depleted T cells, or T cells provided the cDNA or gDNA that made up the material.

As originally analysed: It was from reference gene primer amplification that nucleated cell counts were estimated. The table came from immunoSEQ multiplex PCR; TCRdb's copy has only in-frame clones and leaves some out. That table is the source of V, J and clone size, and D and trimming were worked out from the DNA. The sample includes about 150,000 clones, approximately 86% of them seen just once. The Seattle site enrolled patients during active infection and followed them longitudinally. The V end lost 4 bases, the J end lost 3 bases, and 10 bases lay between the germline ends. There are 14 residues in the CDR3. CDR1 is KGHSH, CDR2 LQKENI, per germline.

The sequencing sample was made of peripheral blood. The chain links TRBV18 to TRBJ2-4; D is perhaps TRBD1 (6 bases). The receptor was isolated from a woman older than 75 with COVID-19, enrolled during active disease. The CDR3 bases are TGTGCCAGCTCACGAGGGGGTGACAAAAACATTCAGTACTTC. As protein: CASSRGGDKNIQYF.